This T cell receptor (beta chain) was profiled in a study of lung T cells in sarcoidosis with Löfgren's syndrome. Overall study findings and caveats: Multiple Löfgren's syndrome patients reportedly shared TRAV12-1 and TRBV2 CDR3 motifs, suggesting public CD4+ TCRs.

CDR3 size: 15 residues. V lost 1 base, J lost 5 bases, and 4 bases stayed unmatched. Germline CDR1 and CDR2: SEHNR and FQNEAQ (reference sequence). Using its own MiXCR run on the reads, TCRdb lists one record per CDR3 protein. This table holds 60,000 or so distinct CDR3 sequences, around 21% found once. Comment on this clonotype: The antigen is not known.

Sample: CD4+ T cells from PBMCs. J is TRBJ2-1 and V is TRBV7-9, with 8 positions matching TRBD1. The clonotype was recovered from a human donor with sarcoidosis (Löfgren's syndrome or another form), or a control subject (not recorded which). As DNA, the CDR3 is TGTGCCAGCAGCTTAGGGACAGGGCCAAACAATGAGCAGTTCTTC. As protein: CASSLGTGPNNEQFF.